The clone carrying this T cell receptor beta chain appeared many times. Antigen: not known. The record originates from a study of T cells in Graves' hyperthyroidism and ophthalmopathy. Study details: The blood sample was taken at first diagnosis, before treatment began.

Amplification of TCR beta CDR3 regions was performed using RNA transcripts as template. HTBI primers were employed in a first-round RT-PCR of the TCR CDR3. Each CDR3 protein gets one entry after TCRdb re-called the multiplex PCR reads with MiXCR. The table has about 560,000 distinct CDR3 sequences, over 15% seen once; the top ten hold about 20%. Graves' hyperthyroidism showing no ophthalmopathy progression within 18 months was considered stable. Patients aged 18 to 65 had newly diagnosed hyperthyroidism of under 2 months' duration. Study-level findings and limits: The majority of expanded thyroid clonotypes above 0.001 also appeared in blood.

The V and J ends lost 8 bases and 2 bases respectively, with 14 bases between them. CDR1 and CDR2 from the germline V gene are MDHEN and SYDVKM. The CDR3 runs to 14 residues. Sample: blood. The clonotype originates from a woman younger than 30 with Graves' hyperthyroidism. The chain combines TRBV28 with TRBJ2-3; D unclear. The CDR3 DNA reads TGTGCCAGCGCACCTTCTGGGAACACAGATACGCAGTATTTT. The encoded protein is CASAPSGNTDTQYF.